The rows below give T cell receptor beta chains drawn from one sample of a study of cytomegalovirus exposure and HLA in healthy donors. Profiled with immunoSEQ multiplex PCR; TCRdb holds only in-frame clones, not every one. The sample features under 95,000 clones, with less than 0.65% in its top ten. The sequenced sample was PBMCs. These receptors were obtained from a man over 45 in good health and CMV-seronegative. Both conserved end residues are part of each CDR3. Each record gives: D gene, V gene, J gene, CDR3 protein, CDR3 DNA. D genes are given only for firm matches.

d_gene: -; v_gene: TRBV7-2; j_gene: TRBJ2-1; CDR3aa: CASSQDRDNEQFF; CDR3nt: TGTGCCAGCAGTCAGGACAGAGACAATGAGCAGTTCTTC
d_gene: TRBD1; v_gene: TRBV7-2; j_gene: TRBJ1-5; CDR3aa: CASTLGDRESQPQHF; CDR3nt: TGTGCCAGCACCTTGGGGGACAGGGAAAGTCAGCCCCAGCATTTT
d_gene: -; v_gene: TRBV6-6; j_gene: TRBJ2-7; CDR3aa: CASSYPTVSHSYEQYF; CDR3nt: TGTGCCAGCAGTTACCCGACAGTCTCCCACTCCTACGAGCAGTACTTC
d_gene: TRBD1; v_gene: TRBV19; j_gene: TRBJ1-2; CDR3aa: CASSPWDRDGGYTF; CDR3nt: TGTGCCAGTAGTCCCTGGGACAGGGACGGTGGCTACACCTTC
d_gene: TRBD1; v_gene: TRBV9; j_gene: TRBJ1-5; CDR3aa: CASSPGQVHQPQHF; CDR3nt: TGTGCCAGCAGCCCCGGACAGGTCCACCAGCCCCAGCATTTT
d_gene: TRBD1; v_gene: TRBV10-1; j_gene: TRBJ2-2; CDR3aa: CASSEGQAPRGELFF; CDR3nt: TGCGCCAGCAGTGAGGGACAGGCCCCCCGAGGGGAGCTGTTTTTT
d_gene: -; v_gene: TRBV7-2; j_gene: TRBJ2-3; CDR3aa: CASSFRTLTDTQYF; CDR3nt: TGTGCCAGCAGCTTTAGAACTCTCACAGATACGCAGTATTTT
d_gene: -; v_gene: TRBV5-4; j_gene: TRBJ2-1; CDR3aa: CASSLWGRDNEQFF; CDR3nt: TGTGCCAGCAGCTTGTGGGGGCGGGACAATGAGCAGTTCTTC
d_gene: TRBD2; v_gene: TRBV7-3; j_gene: TRBJ2-5; CDR3aa: CASSLGRGGQETQYF; CDR3nt: TGTGCCAGCAGCTTAGGACGGGGGGGCCAAGAGACCCAGTACTTC
d_gene: TRBD1; v_gene: TRBV5-1; j_gene: TRBJ1-4; CDR3aa: CASSLGGGATNEKLFF; CDR3nt: TGCGCCAGCAGCTTGGGAGGGGGCGCGACTAATGAAAAACTGTTTTTT
d_gene: TRBD2; v_gene: TRBV5-1; j_gene: TRBJ2-1; CDR3aa: CASSLAASGEGEQFF; CDR3nt: TGCGCCAGCAGCTTGGCCGCGAGCGGGGAAGGGGAGCAGTTCTTC
d_gene: TRBD1; v_gene: TRBV9; j_gene: TRBJ2-1; CDR3aa: CASSVATGGWYNEQFF; CDR3nt: TGTGCCAGCAGCGTAGCGACAGGGGGGTGGTACAATGAGCAGTTCTTC
d_gene: -; v_gene: TRBV27; j_gene: TRBJ1-5; CDR3aa: CASNSLGGFNQPQHF; CDR3nt: TGTGCCAGCAATTCCCTGGGGGGGTTCAATCAGCCCCAGCATTTT
d_gene: TRBD2; v_gene: TRBV7-6; j_gene: TRBJ2-5; CDR3aa: CASSLEGLHQETQYF; CDR3nt: TGTGCCAGCAGCTTAGAGGGACTACACCAAGAGACCCAGTACTTC
d_gene: TRBD1; v_gene: TRBV10-3; j_gene: TRBJ1-6; CDR3aa: CAIRRSTGTGGGSPLHF; CDR3nt: TGTGCCATCAGGAGAAGTACCGGGACAGGGGGTGGTTCACCCCTCCACTTT
d_gene: -; v_gene: TRBV6-1; j_gene: TRBJ1-4; CDR3aa: CASSWTVEKLFF; CDR3nt: TGTGCCAGCAGTTGGACAGTTGAAAAACTGTTTTTT
d_gene: -; v_gene: TRBV19; j_gene: TRBJ2-7; CDR3aa: CASSIEGPYEQYF; CDR3nt: TGTGCCAGTAGTATCGAGGGTCCCTACGAGCAGTACTTC
d_gene: -; v_gene: TRBV9; j_gene: TRBJ2-2; CDR3aa: CASSARPGHLFPGELFF; CDR3nt: TGTGCCAGCAGCGCCCGACCGGGACATCTCTTTCCCGGGGAGCTGTTTTTT
d_gene: -; v_gene: TRBV28; j_gene: TRBJ1-2; CDR3aa: CASSLSNRDNNYGYTF; CDR3nt: TGTGCCAGCAGTTTATCGAACCGGGACAATAACTATGGCTACACCTTC
d_gene: TRBD1; v_gene: TRBV6-5; j_gene: TRBJ2-5; CDR3aa: CASSYRGLRQETQYF; CDR3nt: TGTGCCAGCAGCTACAGGGGCCTAAGGCAAGAGACCCAGTACTTC
d_gene: -; v_gene: TRBV6-1; j_gene: TRBJ1-6; CDR3aa: CASSELAGGPNSPLHF; CDR3nt: TGTGCCAGCAGTGAGCTTGCTGGGGGCCCCAATTCACCCCTCCACTTT
d_gene: TRBD1; v_gene: TRBV18; j_gene: TRBJ1-3; CDR3aa: CASSPGTAGNTIYF; CDR3nt: TGTGCCAGCTCACCCGGGACAGCTGGAAACACCATATATTTT
d_gene: TRBD1; v_gene: TRBV6-1; j_gene: TRBJ1-1; CDR3aa: CASKGQLNTEAFF; CDR3nt: TGTGCCAGCAAGGGACAGTTAAACACTGAAGCTTTCTTT
d_gene: -; v_gene: TRBV18; j_gene: TRBJ1-5; CDR3aa: CASSNPGERSNQPQHF; CDR3nt: TGTGCCAGCTCCAACCCCGGCGAGAGGAGCAATCAGCCCCAGCATTTT
d_gene: -; v_gene: TRBV18; j_gene: TRBJ2-2; CDR3aa: CASSALGRGTNTGELFF; CDR3nt: TGTGCCAGCTCAGCCTTGGGCAGGGGTACGAACACCGGGGAGCTGTTTTTT
d_gene: -; v_gene: TRBV19; j_gene: TRBJ2-2; CDR3aa: CASTTANTGELFF; CDR3nt: TGTGCCAGTACAACAGCGAACACCGGGGAGCTGTTTTTT